This TCR beta chain was sequenced in a study of shared clonotypes between healthy human individuals. Findings and caveats of the study: Exclusively blood specimens were collected; tissue repertoires likely differ. Measured sharing among donors was expected to vary with sequencing depth.

Turning to this clone: Antigen: not known.

Sequencing of unsorted PBMC DNA was carried out using ten immunoSEQ deep assay plates. Assay used: immunoSEQ multiplex PCR; TCRdb lists only in-frame clones, some missing. The table shows approximately 500,000 clones, with 60% to 80% occurring only once. The TCR comes from a woman between 40 and 50 years old in good health. Some clones in this sample may be carry-over from other donors' samples. The material sequenced was PBMCs.

CDR3 protein: CATSRSRGTNTGELFF. The DNA for the CDR3 is TGTGCCACCAGCAGGTCCAGGGGAACGAACACCGGGGAGCTGTTTTTT. The chain carries TRBV15 and TRBJ2-2; the D gene is possibly TRBD1 (6 bases). The CDR3 extends over 16 amino acids. The ends were cut back, 3 bases at V and 0 bases at J, with 11 bases in the middle. The V gene's germline CDR1 is LNHNV and CDR2 YYDKDF (reference sequence).